The T cell receptor beta chain under discussion was sequenced for a study of shared clonotypes between healthy human individuals. A note on this clone: Its antigen is unidentified.

Whole-study findings and limits: Clonotype sharing across donors was expected to vary with sequencing depth. Despite large depth, sorted-subset datasets appeared incompletely sequenced. Against clonotypes common to all four donors, non-shared ones had lower generation probabilities.

CDR3 size: 14 residues. Unmatched junction bases numbered 7, after V lost 6 bases and J lost 2 bases. CDR1 MDHEN and CDR2 SYDVKM come from the germline V gene. Naivety among CD8 cells was defined by CD45RO negativity and positive CCR7 selection, thereby excluding terminally differentiated effector memory CD45RA+ cells. Replicate PCRs for sorted subsets used approximately 220 ng DNA; this equaled about 30,000 T cell genomes. The data were produced by immunoSEQ multiplex PCR, yet TCRdb's version contains in-frame clones alone and is incomplete. The data show about 2,100,000 clones, under 95% seen once.

This clonotype was obtained from a man younger than 35 in good health. Some clones in this sample may be carry-over from other donors' samples. The sequenced sample consisted of naive CD8+ T cells from PBMCs. V and J are TRBV28 and TRBJ2-7; TRBD2 aligns across 7 bases. The CDR3 DNA follows: TGTGCCAGCAGCCCCGCAGCGGGACCCTACGAGCAGTACTTC. Its protein product is CASSPAAGPYEQYF. Combining the CDR3 with reference TRBV28 and TRBJ2-7 gives the whole variable domain DVKVTQSSRYLVKRTGEKVFLECVQDMDHENMFWYRQDPGLGLRLIYFSYDVKMKEKGDIPEGYSVSREKKERFSLILESASTNQTSMYLCASSPAAGPYEQYFGPGTRLTVT.